This T cell receptor beta chain emerged from a study of T cells after yellow fever vaccination. Study results and limitations: Among all clonotypes, a small share was observed in both CD4 and CD8 compartments. Reappearance after the booster was seen for most primary-vaccination clones, at roughly 96% CD4 and around 88% CD8. Peaking faster, on day 5 versus 15, the secondary response was nonetheless weaker.

On this clonotype itself: The antigen is unknown.

A universal primer site and UMIs were added as TCR cDNA was made by 5'RACE template switching. Using its own MiXCR run on the 5' RACE reads, TCRdb lists one record per CDR3 protein. The sample carries under 350,000 distinct CDR3 sequences, about 4% recorded once. V lost 0 bases, J lost 0 bases, and 6 bases lay in between. This CDR3 has 15 amino acids. CDR1 and CDR2 from the germline V gene are DFQATT and SNEGSKA (reference sequence). Sample: PBMCs, taken 5 days after the yellow fever booster vaccination. The chain links TRBV20-1 to TRBJ2-6; D is unresolved. The sequence was obtained from a man in his late teens or twenties who received the YFV17D yellow fever vaccine. CDR3 in DNA: TGCAGTGCTAGAGACGTCTACTCTGGGGCCAACGTCCTGACTTTC. This encodes CSARDVYSGANVLTF.